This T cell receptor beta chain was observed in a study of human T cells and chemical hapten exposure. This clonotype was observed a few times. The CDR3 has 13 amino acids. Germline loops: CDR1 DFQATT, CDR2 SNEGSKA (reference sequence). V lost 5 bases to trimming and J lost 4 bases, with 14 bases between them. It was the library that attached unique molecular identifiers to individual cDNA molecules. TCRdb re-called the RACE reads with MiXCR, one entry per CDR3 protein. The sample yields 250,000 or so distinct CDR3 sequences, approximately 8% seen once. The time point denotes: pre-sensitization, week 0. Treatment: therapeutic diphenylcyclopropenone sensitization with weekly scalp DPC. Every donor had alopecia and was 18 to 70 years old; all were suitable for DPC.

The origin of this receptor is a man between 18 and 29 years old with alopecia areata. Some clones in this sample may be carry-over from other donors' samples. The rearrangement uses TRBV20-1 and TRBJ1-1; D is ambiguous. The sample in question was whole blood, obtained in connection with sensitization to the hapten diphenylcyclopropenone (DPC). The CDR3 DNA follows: TGCAGTGCTGGCCGACCCCCGGGCACTGAAGCTTTCTTT. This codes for CSAGRPPGTEAFF.